This TCR beta chain was recorded in a study of T-cell memory formation after mild COVID-19. Study-level information: TCR clusters were mostly donor specific.

This clonotype was observed a handful of times. Its matching antigen is unknown. Study findings and constraints: Second-wave clones that peaked on day 37 lacked confirmed SARS-CoV-2 specificity. Some clones that responded were present in memory (sampled pre-infection), which suggests cross-reactive memory joined. Day 15 to 85 contractors were CD4/CD8 balanced; later expanders leaned CD4+.

In TCRdb, the 5' RACE reads were re-called with MiXCR into one record per CDR3 protein. The sample consists of roughly 450,000 distinct CDR3 sequences, 15% to 20% of them appearing once. The junction had 3 bases not matched to a gene; V was cut back by 0 bases and J by 6 bases. Germline CDR1 reads SGHTA; CDR2 reads FQGNSA. The CDR3 has 16 amino acids. This clonotype was sampled from an adult woman who had mild COVID-19 (a few samples of this study predate the infection). Cell type and time point are not known. Specimen: PBMCs or a T cell subset sorted from them (not recorded which). The V call is TRBV7-2, the J call TRBJ2-1, with 12 positions matching TRBD2. CDR3 region: CASSLAKTSGSNEQFF. In nucleotides, the CDR3 is TGTGCCAGCAGCTTAGCTAAGACTAGCGGGAGCAATGAGCAGTTCTTC.